This T cell receptor (beta chain) is from a study of blood T cell repertoires in COVID-19. The wider study: From the United States, Italy and Spain came samples of acute and convalescent COVID-19.

The CDR3 is 13 residues long. V shed 11 bases and J shed 0 bases, with 14 bases lying between them. The germline V gene has CDR1 MNHEY and CDR2 SVGAGI. This clone was counted a single time. Some clones are missing from TCRdb's copy, which holds only in-frame ones; the method was immunoSEQ multiplex PCR. Of about 87,000 clones in the sample, roughly 84% are singletons; the top ten hold under 3.5%. The sequencing sample was made of peripheral blood. This chain joins TRBV6-5 and TRBJ2-7; D perhaps matches TRBD2 (5 bases). The receptor was derived from a woman older than 75 with COVID-19, enrolled during active disease. The CDR3 sequence: CAVDPGFSYEQYF. The CDR3 DNA is TGTGCCGTGGACCCGGGATTCTCCTACGAGCAGTACTTC.